Below, one T cell receptor (beta chain) is given with its context. TCRdb reprocessed the 5' RACE reads with MiXCR, giving one entry per CDR3 protein. The table lists under 150,000 distinct CDR3 sequences, 22% of them singletons. The source of the sample is a study of T-cell memory formation after mild COVID-19. The V and J ends lost 7 bases and 1 base respectively, with 15 bases between them. Germline CDR1 and CDR2: MGHRA and YSYEKL. This CDR3 contains 15 residues. This chain uses TRBV4-1 with TRBJ2-3; the D gene is possibly TRBD2 (5 bases). This TCR was recovered from a man aged 18 to 35 who had mild COVID-19 (a few samples of this study predate the infection). Cell type and time point are not known. The sample comprised PBMCs or a T cell subset sorted from them (not recorded which). CDR3 in amino acids: CASKDLRTRTDTQYF. The CDR3 nucleotides are TGCGCCAGCAAGGATCTGCGGACTCGCACAGATACGCAGTATTTT.